This T cell receptor beta chain is from a study of blood T cell repertoires in COVID-19. This clone was seen repeatedly, ten times or more. The ends were cut back, 6 bases at V and 7 bases at J, with 10 bases in the middle. CDR1 and CDR2 from the germline V gene are LGHDT and YNNKEL (reference sequence). This CDR3 has 11 amino acids. Authors' analysis steps: Amplification of reference gene primers was used by the study to estimate nucleated cell counts. Some clones are missing from TCRdb's copy, which holds only in-frame ones; the method was immunoSEQ multiplex PCR. From that table come the V and J calls and clone size; the DNA was used to work out D and trimming. The sample includes roughly 140,000 clones, 65% to 80% of them seen just once.

The chain has TRBV3-1 (or the pseudogene TRBV3-2) and TRBJ2-7; D is unresolved. The material sequenced was peripheral blood. This clonotype was obtained from a man in his fifties or sixties with acute or convalescent COVID-19. The CDR3: CASSDTVEQYF. The CDR3 coding sequence is TGTGCCAGCAGTGATACAGTGGAGCAGTACTTC.